The next 28 T cell receptor beta chains were all read from a single sample in a study of identical twins. TCRdb re-called the 5' RACE reads through MiXCR, storing one row per CDR3 protein. The repertoire holds fewer than 250,000 distinct CDR3 sequences, with about 15% as singletons. This sample was also put to use in a study of T cells expressing NK-cell markers.

The sequenced material came from CD8+ T cells sorted from blood. These receptors all come from a woman between 18 and 30 years old in good health.

The rearrangement joins TRBV7-9 to TRBJ2-1; 11 nucleotides agree with TRBD2. The CDR3 extends over 17 amino acids. V gave up 5 bases and J gave up 6 bases; unmatched junction bases: 12. CDR1 and CDR2 from the germline V gene are SEHNR and FQNEAQ (reference sequence). Here the CDR3 DNA reads TGTGCCAGCAGCCCCAACGTAGCGGGAGGGCCGAGCAATGAGCAGTTCTTC. This encodes CASSPNVAGGPSNEQFF. The full variable domain, its missing parts supplied by reference TRBV7-9 and TRBJ2-1, is DTGVSQNPRHKITKRGQNVTFRCDPISEHNRLYWYRQTLGQGPEFLTYFQNEAQLEKSRLLSDRFSAERPKGSFSTLEIQRTEQGDSAMYLCASSPNVAGGPSNEQFFGPGTRLTVL.

This chain connects TRBV12-3 or TRBV12-4 to TRBJ2-1; D is uncertain. Trimming left V 8 bases short and J 8 bases short, with 13 bases between. The CDR3 runs 12 residues. The CDR3 spells CASGNLFDEQFF. CDR3 sequence (DNA): TGTGCCAGCGGTAACCTCTTTGATGAGCAGTTCTTC.

This clonotype was seen only a few times. The V gene is TRBV21-1, the J gene TRBJ2-1; no DNA check was done on the table's D call, TRBD1. TRBV21-1 constitutes a pseudogene. CDR3 size: 15 residues. DNA of the CDR3: TGTGCCAGCAGCTACCGGAGACAGGGGGTAGATGAGCAGTTCTTC. Its protein is CASSYRRQGVDEQFF.

This clonotype has more than one count but fewer than ten. J is TRBJ2-7 and V is TRBV12-3 or TRBV12-4; possible D gene TRBD1, 5 bases. The CDR3 has 13 residues. V was cut by 11 bases and J by 6 bases, with 20 bases left in between. CDR3 sequence: CACRPGSSGEQYF. CDR3 DNA: TGTGCCTGCCGACCAGGGTCCTCCGGCGAGCAGTACTTC.

The chain joins TRBV11-2 to TRBJ2-1; D gene ambiguous. In germline, CDR1 is SGHAT, CDR2 FQNNGV. Between the trimmed V and J ends, which lost 4 bases and 7 bases, there was a span of 11 bases. The CDR3 runs 13 residues. The CDR3 sequence: CASSSSTGNEQFF. CDR3 coding DNA: TGTGCCAGCAGCTCCTCGACTGGGAATGAGCAGTTCTTC.

This rearrangement joins TRBV15 to TRBJ1-1; D possibly corresponds to TRBD1 (5 bases). Trimming took off 0 bases at V and 5 bases at J, with 16 bases between the two ends. Germline loops: CDR1 LNHNV, CDR2 YYDKDF (reference sequence). The length of the CDR3 is 16 residues. The CDR3: CATSRDKFGGGTEAFF. The CDR3 DNA sequence: TGTGCCACCAGCAGAGATAAGTTCGGGGGTGGGACTGAAGCTTTCTTT. Combining the CDR3 with reference TRBV15 and TRBJ1-1 gives the whole variable domain DAMVIQNPRYQVTQFGKPVTLSCSQTLNHNVMYWYQQKSSQAPKLLFHYYDKDFNNEADTPDNFQSRRPNTSFCFLDIRSPGLGDTAMYLCATSRDKFGGGTEAFFGQGTRLTVV.

The chain is built from TRBV10-3 and TRBJ1-3, with a weak D call TRBD1 (5 bases). CDR3 length: 16 residues. V was cut by 8 bases and J by 0 bases, with 17 bases left in between. Germline-derived CDR1 and CDR2 are ENHRY and SYGVKD. The CDR3 is CAIGNYPGLSGNTIYF. As DNA, the CDR3 is TGTGCCATCGGGAACTATCCGGGACTCTCTGGAAACACCATATATTTT.

This clonotype was seen a handful of times. This chain joins TRBV7-6 and TRBJ2-3; perhaps TRBD2 as D (5 bases). Trimming pared 1 base from V and 2 bases from J, leaving 13 bases between. The CDR3 contains 16 residues. Germline V lookup: CDR1 SGHVS, CDR2 FNYEAQ. The CDR3 DNA sequence: TGTGCCAGCAGCTTAGTAGTTGCGGGCCCCACAGATACGCAGTATTTT. As protein: CASSLVVAGPTDTQYF. Variable domain in full (rest from reference TRBV7-6 and TRBJ2-3): GAGVSQSPRYKVTKRGQDVALRCDPISGHVSLYWYRQALGQGPEFLTYFNYEAQQDKSGLPNDRFSAERPEGSISTLTIQRTEQRDSAMYRCASSLVVAGPTDTQYFGPGTRLTVL.

This clonotype showed up just a few times. The chain carries TRBV11-2 and TRBJ1-5, with 8 bases aligning to TRBD1. After removal of 1 base from V and 7 bases from J, the junction contained 6 bases not matched to a gene. CDR3 size: 15 residues. Germline lookup yields CDR1 SGHAT and CDR2 FQNNGV. CDR3 sequence (DNA): TGTGCCAGCAGCTTAGGCGATTCAGGGGGCCAGCCCCAGCATTTT. Residues: CASSLGDSGGQPQHF.

V is TRBV9 and J is TRBJ2-3; no definite D call. The ends were cut back, 0 bases at V and 6 bases at J, with 5 bases in the middle. The CDR3 runs to 12 residues. Germline V gene sequence: CDR1 SGDLS, CDR2 YYNGEE. The CDR3 here is CASSVGVDTQYF. The CDR3 region has the DNA TGTGCCAGCAGCGTAGGGGTGGATACGCAGTATTTT. The full variable domain, rest sourced from reference TRBV9 and TRBJ2-3, is DSGVTQTPKHLITATGQRVTLRCSPRSGDLSVYWYQQSLDQGLQFLIQYYNGEERAKGNILERFSAQQFPDLHSELNLSSLELGDSALYFCASSVGVDTQYFGPGTRLTVL.

This clonotype showed up many times. This chain joins TRBV7-9 and TRBJ2-5; D not resolved. The V end lost 4 bases, the J end lost 5 bases, and 17 bases lay between the germline ends. Germline V gives CDR1 SEHNR, CDR2 FQNEAQ (reference sequence). CDR3 length: 15 residues. The CDR3 nucleotides read TGTGCCAGCAGCTCCCCTTTAAGTATTCCGGAGACCCAGTACTTC. Protein: CASSSPLSIPETQYF.

The J gene is TRBJ2-2, the V gene TRBV11-2; no firm D call. V was shortened by 3 bases and J by 3 bases, with 8 bases between the two germline ends. CDR1 is SGHAT, CDR2 FQNNGV, per germline. The CDR3 contains 14 residues. CDR3 in amino acids: CASSFGQYTGELFF. In DNA, the CDR3 is TGTGCCAGCAGCTTCGGGCAGTACACCGGGGAGCTGTTTTTT.

This clonotype showed up just a few times. The rearrangement uses TRBV19 and TRBJ2-7, with no clear D. Trimming stripped 3 bases from V and 0 bases from J, with 6 bases between. CDR1 and CDR2 (germline): LNHDA, SQIVND (reference sequence). This CDR3 spans 13 amino acids. The CDR3 DNA is TGTGCCAGTAGTATTGGGCACTCCTACGAGCAGTACTTC. It yields the protein CASSIGHSYEQYF.

This clonotype was detected only a few times. The chain combines TRBV4-3 with TRBJ2-1, with D possibly matching TRBD2 (5 bases). This CDR3 comprises 16 residues. CDR1 is LGHNA and CDR2 is YSLEER in the germline V gene. The germline V and J ends were trimmed by 2 bases and 3 bases, with 14 bases remaining between them. The CDR3 nucleotides are TGCGCCAGCAGCCAATTAGCGCCCGTGAACTACAATGAGCAGTTCTTC. Translation gives CASSQLAPVNYNEQFF.

This clonotype was seen at least ten times. V is TRBV12-3 or TRBV12-4 and J is TRBJ2-7; 7 bases fit TRBD2. The CDR3 contains 14 residues. With V trimmed by 7 bases and J by 4 bases, 10 bases remained unmatched. The CDR3 protein is CASTWGTIVYEQYF. The CDR3 bases are TGTGCCAGCACCTGGGGGACTATAGTTTACGAGCAGTACTTC.

J is TRBJ2-7 and V is TRBV5-1; 11 nucleotides line up with TRBD1. This CDR3 spans 15 amino acids. V gave up 3 bases and J gave up 2 bases; unmatched junction bases: 4. The V gene's germline CDR1 is SGHRS and CDR2 YFSETQ. The CDR3 region has the DNA TGCGCCAGCAGCTCGCCGGGACAGGGGGCCTACGAGCAGTACTTC. It codes for CASSSPGQGAYEQYF. Supplemented by reference TRBV5-1 and TRBJ2-7, the full variable domain reads KAGVTQTPRYLIKTRGQQVTLSCSPISGHRSVSWYQQTPGQGLQFLFEYFSETQRNKGNFPGRFSGRQFSNSRSEMNVSTLELGDSALYLCASSSPGQGAYEQYFGPGTRLTVT.

The chain has TRBV7-2 and TRBJ2-1; TRBD2 matches 11 bases. V lost 8 bases and J lost 2; bases outside the gene matches: 2. CDR3 length equals 14 residues. The V gene's germline CDR1 is SGHTA and CDR2 FQGNSA. CDR3: CASSGLAAYNEQFF. CDR3 DNA sequence: TGTGCCAGCTCGGGACTAGCGGCCTACAATGAGCAGTTCTTC.

In this sample, this clonotype turned up a few times. The chain recombines TRBV3-1 with TRBJ1-1; the D gene is possibly TRBD1 (5 bases). The CDR3 loop spans 18 amino acids. Germline values: CDR1 LGHDT, CDR2 YNNKEL (reference sequence). Trimming cost V 4 bases and J 3 bases, with 24 bases left between them. The CDR3 sequence is CASSPPRRDLLGDTEAFF. For the CDR3, the DNA is TGTGCCAGCAGCCCGCCGCGCAGGGATCTCTTGGGGGACACTGAAGCTTTCTTT. Using reference TRBV3-1 and TRBJ1-1 for the parts outside the CDR3, the full variable domain is DTAVSQTPKYLVTQMGNDKSIKCEQNLGHDTMYWYKQDSKKFLKIMFSYNNKELIINETVPNRFSPKSPDKAHLNLHINSLELGDSAVYFCASSPPRRDLLGDTEAFFGQGTRLTVV.

The chain couples TRBV9 to TRBJ2-1; D remains ambiguous. Trimming cost V 2 bases and J 0 bases, with 15 bases left between them. In germline, CDR1 is SGDLS, CDR2 YYNGEE. The CDR3 consists of 17 residues. The CDR3, as DNA: TGTGCCAGCAGCGTTAGTGGTTCCTTGATCTCCTACAATGAGCAGTTCTTC. This gives the protein CASSVSGSLISYNEQFF.

In its sample, this clonotype was seen a few times. The V and J genes are TRBV11-2 and TRBJ2-5; D possibly corresponds to TRBD2 (6 bases). CDR1 is SGHAT, CDR2 FQNNGV, per germline. The V gene lost 0 bases and the J gene lost 1 base, with 9 bases spanning the gap. The CDR3 is made up of 15 amino acids. In nucleotides, the CDR3 is TGTGCCAGCAGCTTAGAGGCTAGCGCCCAAGAGACCCAGTACTTC. Amino acid sequence: CASSLEASAQETQYF.

This clonotype was detected only a few times. The chain couples TRBV27 to TRBJ2-7; 9 bases map to TRBD2. This CDR3 comprises 14 residues. The germline CDR1 and CDR2 sequences are MNHEY and SMNVEV (reference sequence). With 8 bases clipped from V and 0 bases from J, the junction kept 5 bases outside the gene matches. The chain's CDR3 is CASSKREDSYEQYF. CDR3 sequence (DNA): TGTGCCAGCTCCAAGCGGGAGGACTCCTACGAGCAGTACTTC.

This clonotype has only a few counts. This sequence joins TRBV3-1 and TRBJ2-1; the D gene is possibly TRBD2 (5 bases). The germline V gene encodes CDR1 LGHDT and CDR2 YNNKEL (reference sequence). This CDR3 is built from 18 residues. The ends were cut back, 0 bases at V and 8 bases at J, with 23 bases in the middle. The CDR3 nucleotides read TGTGCCAGCAGCCAAGAGGTGGGAGTCGCTAGCTCTTTCGATGAGCAGTTCTTC. It is translated as CASSQEVGVASSFDEQFF.

This clonotype occurred many times. Here the CDR3 reads CASSFVGLNYEQYF. The CDR3 region has the DNA TGTGCCAGCAGTTTCGTGGGACTCAACTACGAGCAGTACTTC. The chain recombines TRBV28 with TRBJ2-7; the D gene is possibly TRBD2 (6 bases). The CDR3 totals 14 residues. The V end was cut by 3 bases, the J end by 3 bases, with 12 bases between. Germline V CDR1 and CDR2: MDHEN, SYDVKM.

V is TRBV3-1 and J is TRBJ2-3; 12 bases agree with TRBD2. With V trimmed by 11 bases and J by 5 bases, 17 bases remained unmatched. Germline CDR1 reads LGHDT; CDR2 reads YNNKEL (reference sequence). The CDR3 length is 17 residues. The CDR3 nucleotides read TGTGCCTTCAGCCCCGAATGGACTAGCGGGATGGGAGATACGCAGTATTTT. This gives the protein CAFSPEWTSGMGDTQYF.

The chain couples TRBV2 to TRBJ1-1; TRBD1 matches 8 bases. The germline gives CDR1 SNHLY, CDR2 FYNNEI. The CDR3 contains 14 residues. The V and J ends lost 8 bases and 0 bases, in that order; junction bases with no gene match: 5. CDR3 region: CASPGGQVNTEAFF. DNA for the CDR3: TGTGCCAGCCCGGGGGGACAGGTGAACACTGAAGCTTTCTTT.

This clonotype was seen a handful of times. The chain has TRBV5-1 and TRBJ1-6; D perhaps matches TRBD1 (6 bases). The V end lost 2 bases, the J end lost 7 bases, and 10 bases lay between the germline ends. The CDR3 sequence is 14 residues long. From germline, CDR1 is SGHRS and CDR2 YFSETQ. CDR3 loop: CASSLGGENSPLHF. The DNA of the CDR3 is TGCGCCAGCAGCTTAGGGGGGGAGAATTCACCCCTCCACTTT.

This clonotype was found many times. This chain links TRBV7-6 with TRBJ2-7; D not resolved. From germline, CDR1 is SGHVS and CDR2 FNYEAQ. The CDR3 has 17 amino acids. Trimming stripped 4 bases from V and 3 bases from J, with 22 bases between. The CDR3 spells CASSSLVGYHGIYEQYF. CDR3 DNA: TGTGCCAGCAGCTCCTTAGTTGGCTATCACGGTATCTACGAGCAGTACTTC.

This clonotype was detected only a few times. J is TRBJ2-3 and V is TRBV29-1, with D possibly TRBD2 on 5 matching bases. The V end was cut by 3 bases, the J end by 2 bases, with 18 bases between. CDR1 and CDR2 from the germline V gene are SQVTM and ANQGSEA. The CDR3 spans 16 residues. CDR3 residues: CSVDIAAARATDTQYF. The CDR3 DNA reads as TGCAGCGTTGACATTGCAGCCGCGAGGGCCACAGATACGCAGTATTTT.